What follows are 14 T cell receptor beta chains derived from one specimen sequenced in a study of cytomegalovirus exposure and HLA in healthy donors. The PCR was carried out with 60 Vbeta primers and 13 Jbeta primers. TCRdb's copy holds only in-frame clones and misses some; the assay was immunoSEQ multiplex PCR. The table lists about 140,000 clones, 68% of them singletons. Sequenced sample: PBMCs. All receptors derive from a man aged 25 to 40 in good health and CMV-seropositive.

The CDR3 region is CASSYDRRLAAYEQYF. The CDR3 DNA reads TGTGCCAGCAGTTACGACCGTCGACTAGCGGCCTACGAGCAGTACTTC. The rearrangement uses TRBV6-5 and TRBJ2-7, with 9 nucleotides matching TRBD2. Germline assignment: CDR1 MNHEY and CDR2 SVGAGI. V lost 2 bases, J lost 2 bases, and 7 bases stayed unmatched. The CDR3 loop spans 16 amino acids.

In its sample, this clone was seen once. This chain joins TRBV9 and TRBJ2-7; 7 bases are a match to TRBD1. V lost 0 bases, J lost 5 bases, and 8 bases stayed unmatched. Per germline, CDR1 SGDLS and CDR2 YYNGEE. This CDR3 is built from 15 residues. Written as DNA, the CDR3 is TGTGCCAGCAGCGTAGGACAGGGACGGGGACACGAGCAGTACTTC. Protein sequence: CASSVGQGRGHEQYF.

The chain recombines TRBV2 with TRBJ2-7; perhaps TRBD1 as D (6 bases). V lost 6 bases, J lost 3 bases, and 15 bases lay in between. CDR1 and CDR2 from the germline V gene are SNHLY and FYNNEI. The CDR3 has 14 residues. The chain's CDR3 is CASSWQGLVYEQYF. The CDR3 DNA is TGTGCCAGCAGCTGGCAGGGGCTGGTCTACGAGCAGTACTTC.

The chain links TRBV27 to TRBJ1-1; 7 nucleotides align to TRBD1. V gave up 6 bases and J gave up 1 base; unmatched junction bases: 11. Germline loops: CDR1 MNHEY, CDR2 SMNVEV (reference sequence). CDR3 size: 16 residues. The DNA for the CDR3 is TGTGCCAGCAGGATGTCAGGGGGTTCAGGGAACACTGAAGCTTTCTTT. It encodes CASRMSGGSGNTEAFF.

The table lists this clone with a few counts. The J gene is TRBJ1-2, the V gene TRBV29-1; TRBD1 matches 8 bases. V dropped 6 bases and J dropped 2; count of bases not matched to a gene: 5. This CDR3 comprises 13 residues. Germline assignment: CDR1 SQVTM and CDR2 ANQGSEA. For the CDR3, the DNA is TGCAGCGTCCGGACAGGGATGAACTATGGCTACACCTTC. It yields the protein CSVRTGMNYGYTF. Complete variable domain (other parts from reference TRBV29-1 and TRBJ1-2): SAVISQKPSRDICQRGTSLTIQCQVDSQVTMMFWYRQQPGQSLTLIATANQGSEATYESGFVIDKFPISRPNLTFSTLTVSNMSPEDSSIYLCSVRTGMNYGYTFGSGTRLTVV.

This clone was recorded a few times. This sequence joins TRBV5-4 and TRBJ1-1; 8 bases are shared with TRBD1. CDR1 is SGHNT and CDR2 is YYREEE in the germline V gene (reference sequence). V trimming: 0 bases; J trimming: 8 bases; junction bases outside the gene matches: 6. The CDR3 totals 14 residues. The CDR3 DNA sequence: TGTGCCAGCAGCTTGGACGGGACAGGTCGAGAAGCTTTCTTT. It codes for CASSLDGTGREAFF.

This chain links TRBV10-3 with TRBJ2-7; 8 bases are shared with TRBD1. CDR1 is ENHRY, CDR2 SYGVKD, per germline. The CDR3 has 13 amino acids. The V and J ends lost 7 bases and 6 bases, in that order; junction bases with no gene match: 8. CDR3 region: CAINPGGSGEQYF. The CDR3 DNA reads TGTGCCATCAATCCAGGGGGCTCGGGCGAGCAGTACTTC.

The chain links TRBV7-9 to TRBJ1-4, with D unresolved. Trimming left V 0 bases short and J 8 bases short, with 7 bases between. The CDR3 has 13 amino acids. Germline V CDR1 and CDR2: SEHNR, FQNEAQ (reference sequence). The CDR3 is CASSLAGGEKLFF. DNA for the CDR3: TGTGCCAGCAGCTTAGCTGGCGGAGAAAAACTGTTTTTT.

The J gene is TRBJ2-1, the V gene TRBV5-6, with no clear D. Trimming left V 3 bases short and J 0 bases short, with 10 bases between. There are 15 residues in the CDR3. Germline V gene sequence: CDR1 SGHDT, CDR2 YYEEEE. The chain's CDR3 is CASSSLRSSYNEQFF. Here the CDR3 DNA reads TGTGCCAGCAGCTCCCTTCGTAGCTCCTACAATGAGCAGTTCTTC.

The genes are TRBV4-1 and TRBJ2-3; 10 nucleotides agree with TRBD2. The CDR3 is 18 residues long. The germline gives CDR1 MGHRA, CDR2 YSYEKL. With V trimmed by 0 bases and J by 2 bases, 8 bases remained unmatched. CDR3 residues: CASSQDLRLAGFTDTQYF. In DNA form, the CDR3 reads TGCGCCAGCAGCCAAGATCTGAGACTAGCGGGCTTCACAGATACGCAGTATTTT.

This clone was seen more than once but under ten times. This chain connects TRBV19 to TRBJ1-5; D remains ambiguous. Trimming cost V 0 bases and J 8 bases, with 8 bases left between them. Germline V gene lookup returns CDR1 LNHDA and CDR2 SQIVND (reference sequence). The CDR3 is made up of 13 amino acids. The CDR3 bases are TGTGCCAGTAGTATAGATCACGGGAAGCCCCAGCATTTT. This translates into CASSIDHGKPQHF.

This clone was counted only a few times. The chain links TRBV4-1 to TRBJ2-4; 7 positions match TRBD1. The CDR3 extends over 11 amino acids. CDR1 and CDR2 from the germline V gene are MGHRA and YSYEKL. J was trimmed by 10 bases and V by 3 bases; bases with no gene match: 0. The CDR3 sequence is CASSQTGIQYF. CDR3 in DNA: TGCGCCAGCAGCCAGACAGGGATTCAGTACTTC.

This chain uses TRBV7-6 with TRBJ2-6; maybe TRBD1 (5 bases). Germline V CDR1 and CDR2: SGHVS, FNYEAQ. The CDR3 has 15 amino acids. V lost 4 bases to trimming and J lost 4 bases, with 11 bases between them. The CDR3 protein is CASSYRQIGANVLTF. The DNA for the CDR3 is TGTGCCAGCAGCTACCGACAGATCGGGGCCAACGTCCTGACTTTC.

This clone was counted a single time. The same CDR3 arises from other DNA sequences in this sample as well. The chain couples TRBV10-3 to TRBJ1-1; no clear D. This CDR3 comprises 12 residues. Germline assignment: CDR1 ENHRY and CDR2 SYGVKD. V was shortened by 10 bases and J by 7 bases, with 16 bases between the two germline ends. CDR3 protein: CASQTNVNEAFF. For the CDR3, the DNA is TGTGCCAGCCAGACAAACGTCAATGAAGCTTTCTTT.